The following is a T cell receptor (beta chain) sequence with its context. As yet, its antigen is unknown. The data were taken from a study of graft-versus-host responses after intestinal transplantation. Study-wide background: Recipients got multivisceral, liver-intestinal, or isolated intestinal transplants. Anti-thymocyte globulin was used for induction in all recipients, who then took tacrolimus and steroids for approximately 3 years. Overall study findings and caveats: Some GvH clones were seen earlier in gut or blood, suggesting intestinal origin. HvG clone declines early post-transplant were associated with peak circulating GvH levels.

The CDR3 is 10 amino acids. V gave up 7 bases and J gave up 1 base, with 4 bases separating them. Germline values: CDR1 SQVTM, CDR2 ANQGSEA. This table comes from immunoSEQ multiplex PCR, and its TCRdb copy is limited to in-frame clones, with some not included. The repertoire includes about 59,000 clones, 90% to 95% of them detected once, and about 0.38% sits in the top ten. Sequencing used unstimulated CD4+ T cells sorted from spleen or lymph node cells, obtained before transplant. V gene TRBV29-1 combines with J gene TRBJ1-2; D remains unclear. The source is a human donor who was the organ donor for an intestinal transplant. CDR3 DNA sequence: TGCAGCGCGAATAACTATGGCTACACCTTC. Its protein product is CSANNYGYTF.